Below, 19 T cell receptor beta chains from the same sample are listed, as sequenced in a study of T cell responses to AZD1222 COVID-19 vaccine. Clones were read by immunoSEQ multiplex PCR, and TCRdb kept only the in-frame ones, dropping some. The sample carries 150,000 to 250,000 clones, 90% to 95% recorded once. Specimen: peripheral blood, collected 28 days after the second AZD1222 dose. Every receptor here comes from an adult who received the AZD1222 COVID-19 vaccine.

This rearrangement joins TRBV19 to TRBJ1-6; 9 bases line up with TRBD1. Losses at the gene ends were 3 bases for V and 6 bases for J; bases not matched to a gene: 6. This CDR3 contains 16 residues. Germline CDR1 and CDR2: LNHDA and SQIVND (reference sequence). The DNA of the CDR3 is TGTGCCAGTAGTATGGGACAGGGAAAGGGTAATTCACCCCTCCACTTT. The encoded protein is CASSMGQGKGNSPLHF.

This chain joins TRBV7-9 and TRBJ2-5, with D maybe TRBD1 (5 bases). The CDR3 loop spans 16 amino acids. The germline V and J ends were trimmed by 0 bases and 5 bases, with 16 bases remaining between them. Looked up from germline, CDR1 is SEHNR and CDR2 is FQNEAQ (reference sequence). CDR3 bases: TGTGCCAGCAGCTTAGCTCAGGGCAGGGAAGGGGAGACCCAGTACTTC. This codes for CASSLAQGREGETQYF.

V is TRBV25-1 and J is TRBJ1-1, with 8 bases matching TRBD1. The CDR3 has 15 amino acids. V was clipped by 10 bases and J by 0 bases; unmatched bases: 10. Germline lookup yields CDR1 MGHDK and CDR2 SYGVNS. CDR3 coding DNA: TGTGCCACCCGGGGACAGGAGATCATGAACACTGAAGCTTTCTTT. This sequence encodes CATRGQEIMNTEAFF.

V and J are TRBV7-2 and TRBJ1-5, with 7 bases matching TRBD1. V lost 5 bases and J lost 5; bases outside the gene matches: 9. The CDR3 extends over 15 amino acids. Germline V gene lookup returns CDR1 SGHTA and CDR2 FQGNSA. CDR3 sequence reads: CASSLEGQKYQPQHF. As DNA, the CDR3 is TGTGCCAGCAGCCTCGAGGGACAGAAGTATCAGCCCCAGCATTTT.

This rearrangement joins TRBV29-1 to TRBJ2-1; tentative D call: TRBD1 (5 bases). CDR3 length: 13 residues. Trimming stripped 2 bases from V and 11 bases from J, with 16 bases between. In germline, CDR1 is SQVTM, CDR2 ANQGSEA. CDR3 nucleotide sequence: TGCAGCGTTGAACAGGGAAGAGGTCGGCAGCAGTTCTTC. Amino acid sequence: CSVEQGRGRQQFF.

The CDR3 DNA sequence: TGTGCCACCAGCAGAGATCCGGGACAGTTGAACACTGAAGCTTTCTTT. As protein: CATSRDPGQLNTEAFF. This sequence joins TRBV15 and TRBJ1-1; 7 positions agree with TRBD1. Trimming removed 0 bases from V and 0 bases from J; junction bases left unmatched: 4. The CDR3 runs 16 residues. Germline V gives CDR1 LNHNV, CDR2 YYDKDF (reference sequence).

A word on this clone: Other DNA sequences of this sample code for an identical CDR3. The V and J genes are TRBV9 and TRBJ1-3; D call uncertain. From germline, CDR1 is SGDLS and CDR2 YYNGEE. CDR3 length equals 15 residues. Trimming stripped 0 bases from V and 0 bases from J, with 7 bases between. The CDR3 here is CASSVGSISGNTIYF. The CDR3 nucleotides read TGTGCCAGCAGCGTAGGGTCGATCTCTGGAAACACCATATATTTT.

The rearrangement links TRBV5-1 to TRBJ2-5; maybe TRBD1 (5 bases). Germline V CDR1 and CDR2: SGHRS, YFSETQ. Deletions cut 4 bases from V and 1 base from J, with 8 bases between. This CDR3 has 13 amino acids. This CDR3 is CASSADSQETQYF. For the CDR3, the DNA is TGCGCCAGCAGCGCCGACAGCCAAGAGACCCAGTACTTC.

This clone was recorded once. This chain connects TRBV20-1 to TRBJ1-1; TRBD1 matches 7 bases. Germline assignment: CDR1 DFQATT and CDR2 SNEGSKA (reference sequence). The CDR3 length is 11 residues. Germline trimming cut 4 bases from V and 9 bases from J; bases unmatched to any gene: 5. The CDR3 bases are TGCAGTGCTACCGGACAGGCTAAAGCTTTCTTT. This sequence encodes CSATGQAKAFF.

V is TRBV2 and J is TRBJ1-1, with D perhaps matching TRBD1 (6 bases). Germline assignment: CDR1 SNHLY and CDR2 FYNNEI. The length of the CDR3 is 16 residues. Trimming took 1 base from V and 5 from J, leaving 17 bases between them. DNA of the CDR3: TGTGCCAGCAGTGAAGGAGGTTGGGGGGCAGGGACTGAAGCTTTCTTT. As protein: CASSEGGWGAGTEAFF. Full variable domain (missing parts from reference TRBV2 and TRBJ1-1): EPEVTQTPSHQVTQMGQEVILRCVPISNHLYFYWYRQILGQKVEFLVSFYNNEISEKSEIFDDQFSVERPDGSNFTLKIRSTKLEDSAMYFCASSEGGWGAGTEAFFGQGTRLTVV.

This clone appeared a single time. The chain joins TRBV21-1 to TRBJ1-1; whether TRBD1, the table's D call, matches the DNA was not checked. TRBV21-1 is recorded as a pseudogene. The CDR3 has 15 residues. The CDR3 loop reads CASSSHPGHGAEAFF. The DNA for the CDR3 is TGTGCCAGCAGCTCCCATCCGGGACACGGGGCTGAAGCTTTCTTT.

The chain has TRBV5-1 and TRBJ1-1, with D unresolved. V was cut by 4 bases and J by 1 base, with 11 bases left in between. From germline, CDR1 is SGHRS and CDR2 YFSETQ. This CDR3 has 14 amino acids. The CDR3: CASSPSDGNTEAFF. Written as DNA, the CDR3 is TGCGCCAGCAGCCCTTCCGACGGGAACACTGAAGCTTTCTTT.

Concerning this clone itself: In the same sample, other DNA sequences code for this CDR3. The chain links TRBV7-9 to TRBJ2-7; D is possibly TRBD1 (5 bases). With 4 bases removed from V and 2 bases from J, the gap between germline ends came to 24 bases. CDR1 is SEHNR and CDR2 is FQNEAQ in the germline V gene (reference sequence). This CDR3 has 18 amino acids. CDR3 DNA: TGTGCCAGCAGCTCGCCGACAATCCCAGGGCCGCTGACCTACGAGCAGTACTTC. Its protein product is CASSSPTIPGPLTYEQYF.

This sequence joins TRBV9 and TRBJ1-4, with 7 bases identical to TRBD1. V was pared by 7 bases and J by 4 bases, with 16 bases of the junction left unmatched. This CDR3 spans 17 amino acids. CDR1 and CDR2 from the germline V gene are SGDLS and YYNGEE. The CDR3: CASGPTGTAGRNEKLFF. For the CDR3, the DNA is TGTGCCAGCGGACCTACAGGGACAGCCGGGCGTAATGAAAAACTGTTTTTT. The whole variable domain, filled in from reference TRBV9 and TRBJ1-4, reads DSGVTQTPKHLITATGQRVTLRCSPRSGDLSVYWYQQSLDQGLQFLIQYYNGEERAKGNILERFSAQQFPDLHSELNLSSLELGDSALYFCASGPTGTAGRNEKLFFGSGTQLSVL.

The V gene is TRBV18, the J gene TRBJ1-4; D not resolved. Germline-derived CDR1 and CDR2 are KGHSH and LQKENI. The CDR3 totals 11 residues. Trimming shortened V by 5 bases and J by 2 bases, and 0 bases separated the two germline ends. The CDR3 nucleotides read TGTGCCAGCTCAACTAATGAAAAACTGTTTTTT. Translating it yields CASSTNEKLFF.

This chain links TRBV5-1 with TRBJ2-2; 12 nucleotides line up with TRBD1. Looked up from germline, CDR1 is SGHRS and CDR2 is YFSETQ. V shed 5 bases and J 6 bases; nucleotides not matched to a gene: 8. This CDR3 spans 16 amino acids. CDR3 DNA sequence: TGCGCCAGCAGATTCCCGGGACAGGGGGCATCCGGGGAGCTGTTTTTT. It codes for CASRFPGQGASGELFF.

This chain joins TRBV7-2 and TRBJ1-2; D is unclear. This CDR3 is 13 amino acids long. Germline V gene data show CDR1 as SGHTA and CDR2 as FQGNSA. Deletions cut 0 bases from V and 4 bases from J, with 6 bases between. The chain's CDR3 is CASSLAQSYGYTF. Written as DNA, the CDR3 is TGTGCCAGCAGCTTAGCCCAGAGCTATGGCTACACCTTC.

The rearrangement links TRBV28 to TRBJ1-5, with 10 bases aligning to TRBD1. Per the germline V gene, CDR1 is MDHEN and CDR2 is SYDVKM. Trimming at V came to 6 bases and at J to 5 bases, leaving 7 bases not matched to a gene. This CDR3 is 15 amino acids long. The CDR3 here is CASSPRDRGYQPQHF. The CDR3 DNA is TGTGCCAGCAGCCCCCGGGACAGGGGATATCAGCCCCAGCATTTT.

The V and J genes are TRBV29-1 and TRBJ2-3; 12 nucleotides line up with TRBD1. This CDR3 comprises 16 residues. Unmatched junction bases numbered 8, after V lost 3 bases and J lost 4 bases. Germline V lookup: CDR1 SQVTM, CDR2 ANQGSEA. The CDR3 DNA reads as TGCAGCGTTGAGGGAATTTGGGACAGGGGGCCAGATACGCAGTATTTT. Protein product: CSVEGIWDRGPDTQYF.